This T cell receptor beta chain is from a study of shared clonotypes between healthy human individuals. The wider study: The study drew on two women and three men aged 18 to 49 as donors. Study results and limitations: Sorted-subset sequencing, rarefaction showed, was incomplete despite large depth.

Concerning this clone itself: Its antigen remains unknown.

Deep-level running was used for the assay. As originally analysed: ImmunoSEQ output lacked quality scores and full-length reads, limiting matched filtering. Profiling relied on immunoSEQ multiplex PCR, and the TCRdb table lists in-frame clones only, not all of them. V, J and clone size were drawn from that table, and D and trimming were deduced from the DNA. The sample has 300,000 to 400,000 clones; around 79% are singletons. This CDR3 region has 13 residues. Germline CDR1 reads SEHNR; CDR2 reads FQNEAQ (reference sequence). Trimming shortened V by 0 bases and J by 5 bases, and 5 bases separated the two germline ends.

The source material was memory CD4+ T cells sorted from blood. Subset noted: CD45RA-negative fraction. The genes are TRBV7-9 and TRBJ1-5; no clear D. This sequence originates from a man in his thirties or forties in good health. In DNA, the CDR3 is TGTGCCAGCAGCTTAGCTGGCGATCAGCCCCAGCATTTT. Protein product: CASSLAGDQPQHF.